One sample yielded the 32 T cell receptor beta chains listed below, sequenced in a study of identical twins. From the 5' RACE reads, TCRdb called clonotypes with MiXCR, one entry per CDR3 protein. This sample carries 550,000 to 700,000 distinct CDR3 sequences, approximately 9.6% of them seen once, and the ten largest clones take approximately 3.2%. In addition, the sample was reused for a study of yellow fever vaccine responses in identical twins.

The specimen sequenced was PBMCs. The receptors derive from a woman aged 18-30 years in good health.

This clonotype has ten or more counts. This sequence joins TRBV9 and TRBJ2-4; 9 bases fit TRBD1. The V gene's germline CDR1 is SGDLS and CDR2 YYNGEE. This CDR3 comprises 16 residues. With V trimmed by 3 bases and J by 8 bases, 12 bases remained unmatched. The CDR3 sequence is CASSARDRDLIYIQYF. In DNA, the CDR3 is TGTGCCAGCAGCGCCCGGGACAGGGACCTCATATACATTCAGTACTTC.

This clonotype was picked up many times. The chain couples TRBV28 to TRBJ2-1, with 9 positions matching TRBD1. The germline V gene encodes CDR1 MDHEN and CDR2 SYDVKM. The CDR3 has 16 amino acids. V was pared by 5 bases and J by 5 bases, with 10 bases of the junction left unmatched. The CDR3 region is CASSAPGQGSHNEQFF. CDR3 in DNA: TGTGCCAGCAGTGCACCGGGACAGGGATCCCACAATGAGCAGTTCTTC.

This clonotype was found a few times. The chain recombines TRBV29-1 with TRBJ2-7; perhaps D is TRBD1 or TRBD2 (5 bases each). The CDR3 covers 13 residues. The germline CDR1 and CDR2 sequences are SQVTM and ANQGSEA. V was trimmed by 4 bases and J by 7 bases, leaving 17 bases between them. CDR3 in amino acids: CSVVWDDSVEQYF. CDR3 coding DNA: TGCAGCGTTGTTTGGGACGATAGCGTGGAGCAGTACTTC.

This clonotype was observed many times. This CDR3 is CSASRVGGSQPQHF. The CDR3 region has the DNA TGCAGTGCTAGTCGTGTGGGGGGCAGTCAGCCCCAGCATTTT. The chain couples TRBV20-1 to TRBJ1-5; tentatively, D is TRBD1 (6 bases). Trimming shortened V by 3 bases and J by 6 bases, and 15 bases separated the two germline ends. Germline values: CDR1 DFQATT, CDR2 SNEGSKA (reference sequence). The CDR3 sequence is 14 residues long.

This clonotype turned up a few times. The V gene is TRBV15, the J gene TRBJ2-7; D remains unclear. Germline CDR1 reads LNHNV; CDR2 reads YYDKDF (reference sequence). V lost 4 bases and J lost 6, with 16 bases in between. The CDR3 extends over 14 amino acids. CDR3 bases: TGTGCCACCAGCATTGACGTAGTAAGTCCCGAGCAGTACTTC. Protein sequence: CATSIDVVSPEQYF.

J is TRBJ2-5 and V is TRBV7-2; the D gene is possibly TRBD2 (5 bases). The CDR3 extends over 16 amino acids. Looked up from germline, CDR1 is SGHTA and CDR2 is FQGNSA. V was shortened by 1 base and J by 1 base, with 13 bases between the two germline ends. This CDR3 is CASSLGSSRVQETQYF. The DNA for the CDR3 is TGTGCCAGCAGCTTAGGCTCCTCGCGGGTCCAAGAGACCCAGTACTTC.

J is TRBJ2-7 and V is TRBV3-1; 14 bases are a match to TRBD2. The CDR3 spans 15 residues. V trimming: 1 base; J trimming: 5 bases; junction bases outside the gene matches: 1. CDR1 is LGHDT and CDR2 is YNNKEL in the germline V gene (reference sequence). CDR3 sequence: CASSQGTSGGNEQYF. In DNA form, the CDR3 reads TGTGCCAGCAGCCAAGGGACTAGCGGGGGGAACGAGCAGTACTTC.

This clonotype showed up many times. V usage is TRBV15 and J usage is TRBJ2-3; TRBD2 agrees at 9 bases. After removal of 0 bases from V and 5 bases from J, the junction contained 6 bases not matched to a gene. The germline V gene encodes CDR1 LNHNV and CDR2 YYDKDF (reference sequence). The CDR3 is 16 residues long. The CDR3 DNA follows: TGTGCCACCAGCAGAGATCCGCTAGCGGGGAGAGATACGCAGTATTTT. It is translated as CATSRDPLAGRDTQYF.

The chain has TRBV7-2 and TRBJ2-1; 10 bases are a match to TRBD2. CDR1 and CDR2 (germline): SGHTA, FQGNSA. V was clipped by 0 bases and J by 9 bases; unmatched bases: 11. The CDR3 length is 17 residues. The CDR3, as DNA: TGTGCCAGCAGCTTAGCGTGGAAGCGGGGGGGCCAAAGTGAGCAGTTCTTC. Translating it yields CASSLAWKRGGQSEQFF.

The chain joins TRBV12-3 or TRBV12-4 to TRBJ2-6, with unresolved D. The CDR3 consists of 14 residues. The V end lost 6 bases, the J end lost 0 bases, and 6 bases lay between the germline ends. CDR3 loop: CASRGSSGANVLTF. DNA for the CDR3: TGTGCCAGCAGGGGAAGCTCTGGGGCCAACGTCCTGACTTTC.

V gene TRBV11-2 combines with J gene TRBJ2-2; D unclear. This CDR3 comprises 14 residues. The V end lost 3 bases, the J end lost 7 bases, and 12 bases lay between the germline ends. Germline CDR1 SGHAT, CDR2 FQNNGV. The CDR3 nucleotides read TGTGCCAGCAGCTTTCCTACCATGCTCGGGGAGCTGTTTTTT. Amino acids: CASSFPTMLGELFF. Combining the CDR3 with reference TRBV11-2 and TRBJ2-2 gives the whole variable domain EAGVAQSPRYKIIEKRQSVAFWCNPISGHATLYWYQQILGQGPKLLIQFQNNGVVDDSQLPKDRFSAERLKGVDSTLKIQPAKLEDSAVYLCASSFPTMLGELFFGEGSRLTVL.

The chain combines TRBV7-3 with TRBJ2-1, with 7 bases aligning to TRBD1. Unmatched junction bases numbered 7, after V lost 1 base and J lost 4 bases. CDR3 length: 16 residues. Germline CDR1 reads SGHTA; CDR2 reads FQGTGA. CDR3 sequence: CASSLSTGAGYNEQFF. Written as DNA, the CDR3 is TGTGCCAGCAGCTTAAGTACAGGGGCCGGTTACAATGAGCAGTTCTTC.

Of note for this clonotype: This clone may be a read error of a much larger clone one base away. V is TRBV12-3 or TRBV12-4 and J is TRBJ2-3; D possibly corresponds to TRBD1 (5 bases). Deletions cut 2 bases from V and 2 bases from J, with 8 bases between. CDR3 length: 14 amino acids. CDR3 region: CASSLRQLTDTQYF. In DNA form, the CDR3 reads TGTGCCAGCAGTTTAAGACAGCTCACAGATACGCAGTATTTT.

The chain employs TRBV4-3 and TRBJ2-3, with 8 nucleotides matching TRBD2. The CDR3 has 14 amino acids. With V trimmed by 8 bases and J by 7 bases, 11 bases remained unmatched. The V gene's germline CDR1 is LGHNA and CDR2 YSLEER. In DNA form, the CDR3 reads TGCGCCAGCGGCGCGGGACTAGGGCCATATACGCAGTATTTT. Translating it yields CASGAGLGPYTQYF.

This clonotype occurred a few times. The chain recombines TRBV25-1 with TRBJ2-5; 7 bases match TRBD2. This CDR3 is 16 amino acids long. Per the germline V gene, CDR1 is MGHDK and CDR2 is SYGVNS. V was pared by 3 bases and J by 1 base, with 8 bases of the junction left unmatched. Here the CDR3 DNA reads TGTGCCAGCAGTGATCATCGGGCGGGAGCCCAAGAGACCCAGTACTTC. It translates to CASSDHRAGAQETQYF.

The sample holds a few counts of this clonotype. The chain uses TRBV20-1 and TRBJ2-1; D is perhaps TRBD2 (6 bases). This CDR3 has 15 residues. V was cut by 2 bases and J by 3 bases, with 14 bases left in between. The germline V gene has CDR1 DFQATT and CDR2 SNEGSKA (reference sequence). DNA of the CDR3: TGCAGTGCTAGACGTGCCGGGAGAGGCTACAATGAGCAGTTCTTC. Amino acids: CSARRAGRGYNEQFF.

This clonotype was observed at least ten times. The chain recombines TRBV2 with TRBJ2-5; D is uncertain. Trimming took 3 bases from V and 0 from J, leaving 8 bases between them. The CDR3 is 14 residues long. CDR1 and CDR2 (germline): SNHLY, FYNNEI. The CDR3 is CASSETGNQETQYF. CDR3 DNA: TGTGCCAGCAGTGAGACGGGTAACCAAGAGACCCAGTACTTC.

V and J are TRBV7-9 and TRBJ2-3; 11 nucleotides align to TRBD2. CDR3 size: 15 residues. Trimming removed 5 bases from V and 4 bases from J; junction bases left unmatched: 5. Germline V gene sequence: CDR1 SEHNR, CDR2 FQNEAQ (reference sequence). The CDR3 DNA reads as TGTGCCAGCAGCATACTAGCGGGAGTATCAGATACGCAGTATTTT. It specifies CASSILAGVSDTQYF.

The rearrangement links TRBV20-1 to TRBJ2-7; no firm D call. The CDR3 spans 14 residues. Germline V lookup: CDR1 DFQATT, CDR2 SNEGSKA (reference sequence). Trimming shortened V by 0 bases and J by 2 bases, and 11 bases separated the two germline ends. In DNA, the CDR3 is TGCAGTGCTAGAGATGTAAGCACGACCTACGAGCAGTACTTC. Its protein product is CSARDVSTTYEQYF.

The chain carries TRBV9 and TRBJ2-3; D call uncertain. The CDR3 length is 15 residues. CDR1 is SGDLS, CDR2 YYNGEE, per germline. V lost 0 bases, J lost 0 bases, and 8 bases lay in between. The DNA of the CDR3 is TGTGCCAGCAGCGTAGTTGACCGGAGCACAGATACGCAGTATTTT. Translation gives CASSVVDRSTDTQYF.

There are many counts of this clonotype. This chain uses TRBV5-1 with TRBJ2-2; 8 nucleotides match TRBD1. The J segment lost 7 bases and the V segment lost 4 bases, leaving 15 bases of the junction unmatched. The CDR3 spans 17 residues. Germline V lookup: CDR1 SGHRS, CDR2 YFSETQ. In DNA, the CDR3 is TGCGCCAGCAGCCAGGGACAGGCTGTCCGGGTTTTCGGGGAGCTGTTTTTT. It encodes CASSQGQAVRVFGELFF.

This clonotype was counted a few times. The chain joins TRBV7-9 to TRBJ2-1; TRBD2 matches 8 bases. The CDR3 is 16 residues long. The V and J ends lost 4 bases and 6 bases, in that order; junction bases with no gene match: 11. CDR1 SEHNR and CDR2 FQNEAQ come from the germline V gene (reference sequence). CDR3 residues: CASSSPPGGGLNEQFF. In nucleotides, the CDR3 is TGTGCCAGCAGCTCTCCTCCCGGGGGGGGCCTCAATGAGCAGTTCTTC.

This rearrangement joins TRBV5-1 to TRBJ2-7, with a possible D match to TRBD2 (5 bases). The CDR3 consists of 16 residues. The V gene's germline CDR1 is SGHRS and CDR2 YFSETQ. Deletions cut 2 bases from V and 0 bases from J, with 15 bases between. CDR3 region: CASSFEGGSYSYEQYF. The CDR3 DNA reads TGCGCCAGCAGCTTCGAGGGCGGGTCCTACTCCTACGAGCAGTACTTC.

As DNA, the CDR3 is TGTGCCAGCAGCCTGGACAGGGGGCCGCTTGGCTACACCTTC. Translated, it gives CASSLDRGPLGYTF. The chain carries TRBV6-1 and TRBJ1-2; TRBD1 agrees at 11 bases. CDR1 and CDR2 (germline): MNHNS, SASEGT. The V and J ends lost 6 bases and 7 bases, in that order; junction bases with no gene match: 7. There are 14 residues in the CDR3.

This chain joins TRBV28 and TRBJ2-1; D ambiguous. The V gene lost 6 bases and the J gene lost 6 bases, with 9 bases spanning the gap. Germline lookup yields CDR1 MDHEN and CDR2 SYDVKM. The length of the CDR3 is 12 residues. The CDR3: CASSRWANEQFF. CDR3 bases: TGTGCCAGCAGCCGATGGGCCAATGAGCAGTTCTTC.

This clonotype was counted a few times. The chain is built from TRBV12-3 or TRBV12-4 and TRBJ1-5; D is possibly TRBD1 (5 bases). V was pared by 7 bases and J by 6 bases, with 19 bases between. The CDR3 has 15 residues. The chain's CDR3 is CASTPGGGSGQPQHF. The CDR3 bases are TGTGCCAGCACCCCGGGCGGGGGAAGTGGTCAGCCCCAGCATTTT.

The chain links TRBV4-2 to TRBJ1-1; the D gene is possibly TRBD1 (5 bases). In germline, CDR1 is LGHNA, CDR2 YNFKEQ. The CDR3 is 14 amino acids. The V end was cut by 4 bases, the J end by 4 bases, with 13 bases between. The CDR3 bases are TGTGCCAGCAGCCCCCAAGAGAGGGGCACTGAAGCTTTCTTT. It specifies CASSPQERGTEAFF.

The chain has TRBV3-1 and TRBJ2-4; 15 nucleotides match TRBD2. This CDR3 contains 21 residues. Germline V gene sequence: CDR1 LGHDT, CDR2 YNNKEL (reference sequence). V lost 1 base and J lost 0; bases outside the gene matches: 10. DNA of the CDR3: TGTGCCAGCAGCCAAGTAACTCAGGGACTAGCGGGGGGAAGAGCCAAAAACATTCAGTACTTC. Translating it yields CASSQVTQGLAGGRAKNIQYF.

This clonotype came up many times. The rearrangement links TRBV7-2 to TRBJ2-1, with 7 bases lining up with TRBD1. Germline CDR1 is SGHTA and CDR2 is FQGNSA. V shed 1 base and J 6 bases; nucleotides not matched to a gene: 6. CDR3 length: 15 amino acids. CDR3 in amino acids: CASSLGGWDSNEQFF. The CDR3 bases are TGTGCCAGCAGCTTAGGAGGGTGGGACAGCAATGAGCAGTTCTTC.

The table lists this clonotype with a few counts. The chain links TRBV24-1 to TRBJ2-3, with 8 nucleotides matching TRBD2. Trimming at V came to 0 bases and at J to 3 bases, leaving 4 bases not matched to a gene. The germline V gene has CDR1 KGHDR and CDR2 SFDVKD. CDR3 length: 16 residues. The CDR3 nucleotides are TGTGCCACCAGTGATTTGCTCGGGAGGGGGACAGATACGCAGTATTTT. Amino acid sequence: CATSDLLGRGTDTQYF.

This clonotype was counted only a few times. CDR3 coding DNA: TGTGCCAGCAGCTCAAAGAGGGGGGGGCCGATAGATACGCAGTATTTT. Amino acids: CASSSKRGGPIDTQYF. The rearrangement uses TRBV7-8 and TRBJ2-3, with a possible D match to TRBD2 (7 bases). Trimming removed 4 bases at V and 5 bases at J, with 19 bases between. The length of the CDR3 is 16 residues. Germline CDR1 reads SGHVS; CDR2 reads FQNEAQ.

This clonotype has just a few counts. The chain joins TRBV10-2 to TRBJ2-1, with 11 bases matching TRBD1. The CDR3 is 15 amino acids. Germline CDR1 reads WSHSY; CDR2 reads SAAADI. V lost 5 bases to trimming and J lost 10 bases; unmatched junction nucleotides: 10. In DNA, the CDR3 is TGCGCCAGCAGTCCCGGGACAGGGGGATGGAGGGAGCAGTTCTTC. Its translation is CASSPGTGGWREQFF.